The entry below gives a single TCR beta chain sequence along with its context. This entry comes from a study of technical replicates of blood from several donors. Libraries were prepared by immunoSEQ multiplex PCR; TCRdb keeps only in-frame clonotypes and omits some of them. The table lists some 77,000 clones, 80% to 90% of them singletons, with roughly 4.5% in the top ten. CDR3 size: 16 residues. V was clipped by 2 bases and J by 4 bases; unmatched bases: 5. The germline V gene has CDR1 MNHNS and CDR2 SASEGT. The chain carries TRBV6-1 and TRBJ1-5; 10 bases line up with TRBD1. The specimen was PBMCs. This TCR was recovered from a human donor in good health. Some clones in this sample may be carry-over from other donors' samples. CDR3 sequence (DNA): TGTGCCAGCAGTGAACCTTGGACAGGGGGAAATCAGCCCCAGCATTTT. This sequence encodes CASSEPWTGGNQPQHF.